This T cell receptor beta chain was recovered during a study of blood T cell repertoires in COVID-19 (dated by TCRdb to between 2020 and 2021). Notes on the research overall: Samples covering the acute and convalescent phases of COVID-19 were provided by collaborators in the United States, Italy and Spain. The prospective study material was composed of cDNA or gDNA derived from T cells, B-cell-depleted T cells, or PBMCs. Deeply sampled blood TCRbeta repertoires from subjects exposed to, actively infected with, or recovered from COVID-19 were included in the dataset. A freely available public database, intended as a resource for researchers studying the immune response to SARS-CoV-2, is where the repertoires were released. Samples came from the ongoing ImmuneRACE study (first 160 participants) plus 1,254 subjects from 6 global collaborators. Nearly every sample came with metadata listing a de-identified subject ID, COVID-19 status, age in years and sex. Where available, HLA class I and class II types were taken from metadata supplied by the sample provider and were not determined by assay-based typing. The study at large found these results: The amount of clinical and demographic metadata varied by source and participant and was provided uncurated.

Another Seattle source contributed samples from volunteer blood donors who had recovered from COVID-19. Collaborating institutions collected whole blood in K2EDTA tubes following their own protocols. For TCRbeta analysis, collaborator samples were shipped as frozen whole blood, as isolated PBMCs, or as DNA extracted from either sample type. TCRbeta CDR3 regions were amplified from genomic DNA using the immunoSEQ Assay, a bias-controlled multiplex PCR. For the original study's pipeline: Within the assay, amplification of reference gene primers was used to estimate how many nucleated cells each sample contained. To quantify the absolute abundance of each unique TCRbeta CDR3 rearrangement, sequence reads were collapsed and filtered. Productive Simpson clonality was computed per sample as the square root of Simpson's diversity index over productive rearrangements. TCRdb obtained this table from immuneACCESS and retained in-frame rearrangements with V and J assigned. These tables miss some clones; where compared with another copy, unresolved V genes account for less than half of the shortfall, and the remainder is unexplained. The D gene and trimming were derived from the DNA, and the V and J assignments and clone size from that table. The sample table holds 200,000 to 250,000 clones, of which around 83% were seen once. The top ten hold around 2% of the sample.

The CDR3 has 15 amino acids, counting the end cysteine and phenylalanine. Only CDR3 DNA is held: 45 bases, read in frame from base 1. CDR1 and CDR2, looked up from the germline V gene, are SGDLS and YYNGEE. Relative to germline, V is 4 bases shorter and J is 0 bases shorter, with 8 bases between their ends. In the case of this clone: Its antigen is currently not known. Base qualities were left out, and no much larger clone turns up one base away.

The V gene is TRBV9 and the J gene is TRBJ1-6; the D region possibly corresponds to TRBD1 (5 bases align). Sample: peripheral blood. This clonotype was sampled from a man younger than 40 who had recovered from COVID-19. CDR3 reads: CASSYRSSYNSPLHF. The bases read TGTGCCAGCAGCTACAGGAGCTCCTATAATTCACCCCTCCACTTT.